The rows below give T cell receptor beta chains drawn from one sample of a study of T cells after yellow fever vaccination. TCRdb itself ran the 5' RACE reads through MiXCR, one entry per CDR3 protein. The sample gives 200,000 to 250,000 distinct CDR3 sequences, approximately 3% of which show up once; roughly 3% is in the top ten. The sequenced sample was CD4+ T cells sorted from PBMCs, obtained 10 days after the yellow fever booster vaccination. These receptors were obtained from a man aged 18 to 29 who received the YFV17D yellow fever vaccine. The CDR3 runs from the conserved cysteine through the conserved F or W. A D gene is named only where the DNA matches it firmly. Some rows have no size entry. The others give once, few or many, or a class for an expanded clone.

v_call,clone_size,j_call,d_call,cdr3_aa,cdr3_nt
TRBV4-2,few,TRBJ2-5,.,CASSQGSNQETQYF,TGTGCCAGCAGCCAAGGCAGCAACCAAGAGACCCAGTACTTC
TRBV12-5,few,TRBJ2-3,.,CASGLVLDTQYF,TGTGCTAGTGGTTTGGTACTAGATACGCAGTATTTT
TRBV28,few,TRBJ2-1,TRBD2,CASSPSLAGGAQFF,TGTGCCAGCAGCCCCTCACTAGCGGGGGGAGCGCAGTTCTTC
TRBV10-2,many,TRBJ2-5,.,CASSESGETQYF,TGCGCCAGCAGTGAGTCGGGAGAGACCCAGTACTTC
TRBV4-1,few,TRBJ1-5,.,CASSQSDGSNQPQHF,TGCGCCAGCAGCCAGAGTGACGGTAGCAATCAGCCCCAGCATTTT
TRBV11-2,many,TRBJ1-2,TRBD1,CASSLPPSTGVRYGYTF,TGTGCCAGCAGCCTCCCTCCCTCCACAGGGGTTAGGTATGGCTACACCTTC
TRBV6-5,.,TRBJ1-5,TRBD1,CASSQTGGGQPQHF,TGTGCCAGCAGCCAGACAGGGGGCGGGCAGCCCCAGCATTTT
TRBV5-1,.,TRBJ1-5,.,CASSFGESNQPQHF,TGCGCCAGCAGCTTTGGGGAAAGCAATCAGCCCCAGCATTTT
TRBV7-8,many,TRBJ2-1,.,CASSLVFSVGEQFF,TGTGCCAGCAGCTTAGTTTTCTCCGTGGGGGAGCAGTTCTTC
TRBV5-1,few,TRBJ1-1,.,CASALGQLNTEAFF,TGCGCCAGCGCGCTAGGGCAGTTGAACACTGAAGCTTTCTTT
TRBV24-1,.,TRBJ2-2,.,CATSAPSLGPGELFF,TGTGCCACCAGTGCCCCCTCTTTGGGCCCCGGGGAGCTGTTTTTT
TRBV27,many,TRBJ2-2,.,CASSAETGFTGELFF,TGTGCCAGCAGTGCAGAGACAGGATTCACCGGGGAGCTGTTTTTT
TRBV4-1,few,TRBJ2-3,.,CASSKTYTQYF,TGCGCCAGCAGCAAAACATATACGCAGTATTTT
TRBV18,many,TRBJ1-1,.,CASSPGAYSTEAFF,TGTGCCAGCTCACCAGGGGCGTATAGCACTGAAGCTTTCTTT
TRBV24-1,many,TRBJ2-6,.,CATSGSSGANVLTF,TGTGCCACCAGTGGCAGCTCTGGGGCCAACGTCCTGACTTTC
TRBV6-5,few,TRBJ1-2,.,CASRLLLPPLGGYTF,TGTGCCAGCAGACTCTTACTCCCCCCCCTGGGGGGCTACACCTTC
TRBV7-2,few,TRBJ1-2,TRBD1,CASSYDRGNGYTF,TGTGCCAGCAGTTACGACAGGGGAAATGGCTACACCTTC
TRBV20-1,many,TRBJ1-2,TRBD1,CSARVTGRGGYTF,TGCAGTGCTAGAGTGACAGGGCGGGGTGGCTACACCTTC
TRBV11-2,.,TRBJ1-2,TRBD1,CASTRPGQKYGYTF,TGTGCCAGCACGAGACCGGGACAGAAGTATGGCTACACCTTC
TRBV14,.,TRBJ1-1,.,CASSQRRGSRNTEAFF,TGTGCCAGCAGCCAGAGGCGTGGGAGCCGGAACACTGAAGCTTTCTTT
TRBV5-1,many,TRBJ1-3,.,CASSLDRGAGNTIYF,TGCGCCAGCAGCCTCGATCGGGGAGCTGGAAACACCATATATTTT
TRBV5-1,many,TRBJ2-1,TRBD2,CASSLGPSGDNNEQFF,TGCGCCAGCAGCTTGGGGCCTAGCGGGGACAACAATGAGCAGTTCTTC
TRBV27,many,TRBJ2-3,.,CASSFGYSTDTQYF,TGTGCCAGCAGTTTTGGTTATAGCACAGATACGCAGTATTTT
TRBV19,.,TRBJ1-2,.,CASSIPGSFGSYGYTF,TGTGCCAGTAGTATCCCCGGGTCCTTCGGATCGTATGGCTACACCTTC